Below, one T cell receptor beta chain is given with its context. The antigen remains unidentified. Measured with immunoSEQ multiplex PCR; TCRdb has only the in-frame clones, and not every one. The profile shows over 80,000 clones, roughly 80% of them singletons. Excluded were patients having autoimmune disease history or systemic immunosuppression. These data belong to a study of OX40 agonist ivuxolimab in advanced cancers. Study-level background: Patients in dose escalation had liver, melanoma, kidney or head and neck cancers. Overall study results and limits: There were also nonresponders showing low normalized T-cell clonal expansion.

This CDR3 comprises 17 residues. CDR1 and CDR2 (germline): SGHAT, FQDESV (reference sequence). The V and J ends lost 5 bases and 5 bases respectively, with 25 bases between them. The genes are TRBV11-1 and TRBJ2-7, with D perhaps assigned TRBD1 or TRBD2 (5 bases each). The sequencing here drew on CD4+ or CD8+ T cells sorted from blood, taken in a trial of the OX40 agonist ivuxolimab. The sequence derives from an adult with an advanced solid tumor such as melanoma, head and neck, liver or kidney cancer. In nucleotides, the CDR3 is TGTGCCAGCAGCCGTCTAGGAACCGGGGCCCTAAGCAACGAGCAGTACTTC. It is translated as CASSRLGTGALSNEQYF.